These 28 T cell receptor beta chains share one sample of origin, sequenced in a study of spatial heterogeneity in lung cancer. Using its own MiXCR run on the 5' RACE reads, TCRdb lists one record per CDR3 protein. The data hold about 22,000 distinct CDR3 sequences, with 8.8% observed a single time. No cognate antigen is known for these TCRs. The sample's time point: sample taken at primary tumor resection. Regarding the study as a whole: How many expanded intratumoral alpha and beta TCRs were present tracked the tumor mutation count, which was a count of nonsynonymous mutations.

The sequenced sample was lung tumor tissue, obtained at surgery. The receptors originated from a male donor with early-stage non-small cell lung cancer.

CDR3: CASSLGVEDTQYF. DNA of the CDR3: TGCGCCAGCAGCTTGGGGGTAGAGGATACGCAGTATTTT. The rearrangement joins TRBV5-1 to TRBJ2-3; D is unresolved. The CDR3 contains 13 residues. The V gene's germline CDR1 is SGHRS and CDR2 YFSETQ. With 0 bases removed from V and 6 bases from J, the gap between germline ends came to 8 bases.

This clonotype occurred many times. The genes are TRBV20-1 and TRBJ2-3; no definite D call. This CDR3 has 16 amino acids. The germline V gene encodes CDR1 DFQATT and CDR2 SNEGSKA (reference sequence). The V gene lost 0 bases and the J gene lost 6 bases, with 19 bases spanning the gap. The CDR3 DNA is TGCAGTGCTAGAGACTTCGGTCTGTCATCTGGGGATACGCAGTATTTT. Its protein product is CSARDFGLSSGDTQYF.

In its sample, this clonotype was seen many times. The chain recombines TRBV12-5 with TRBJ1-3; D is unclear. The CDR3 runs 14 residues. V lost 4 bases and J lost 1, with 8 bases in between. Germline-derived CDR1 and CDR2 are LGHNT and FRNRAP. CDR3 in DNA: TGTGCTAGTGGTTCGGAGTTATCTGGAAACACCATATATTTT. Translation gives CASGSELSGNTIYF.

The gene calls are TRBV7-2 and TRBJ2-3; TRBD2 matches at 14 bases. Germline V CDR1 and CDR2: SGHTA, FQGNSA. V gave up 5 bases and J gave up 7 bases; unmatched junction bases: 5. This CDR3 contains 15 residues. The CDR3 protein is CASSQGLAGDNTQYF. CDR3 in DNA: TGTGCCAGCAGCCAGGGACTAGCGGGGGACAATACGCAGTATTTT.

This clonotype came up a few times. As DNA, the CDR3 is TGCGCCAGCAGTACACCAGGTAGCGGGAGTAGGGCCGAGCAGTACTTC. Its protein is CASSTPGSGSRAEQYF. The V call is TRBV5-1, the J call TRBJ2-7, with TRBD2 matching 9 bases. This CDR3 region has 16 residues. Trimming cost V 5 bases and J 6 bases; bases outside gene matches: 15. Germline loops: CDR1 SGHRS, CDR2 YFSETQ.

This clonotype was seen repeatedly, ten times or more. The rearrangement uses TRBV6-2 or TRBV6-3 and TRBJ2-7; D might be TRBD1 (6 bases). V lost 5 bases to trimming and J lost 5 bases, with 16 bases between them. Germline lookup yields CDR1 MNHEY and CDR2 SVGEGT. This CDR3 comprises 14 residues. The CDR3 spells CASSTKQGTDEQYF. DNA for the CDR3: TGTGCCAGCAGTACAAAACAGGGTACCGACGAGCAGTACTTC.

This clonotype has only a few counts. The chain employs TRBV3-1 and TRBJ1-6; no definite D call. Germline V gene data show CDR1 as LGHDT and CDR2 as YNNKEL (reference sequence). V was clipped by 4 bases and J by 7 bases, with 17 bases between them. The CDR3 runs 16 residues. The CDR3 region is CASSPRVGLRNSPLHF. Written as DNA, the CDR3 is TGTGCCAGCAGCCCCCGGGTGGGCCTTAGGAATTCACCCCTCCACTTT.

The table lists this clonotype with a few counts. The chain employs TRBV9 and TRBJ1-1; D might be TRBD1 (6 bases). V was cut by 0 bases and J by 0 bases, with 12 bases left in between. Germline V gives CDR1 SGDLS, CDR2 YYNGEE. The CDR3 contains 16 residues. CDR3 amino acids: CASSVAGGGMNTEAFF. In DNA form, the CDR3 reads TGTGCCAGCAGCGTAGCTGGGGGCGGAATGAACACTGAAGCTTTCTTT.

This clonotype was counted a few times. This sequence joins TRBV28 and TRBJ1-5; D ambiguous. The CDR3 contains 15 residues. From germline, CDR1 is MDHEN and CDR2 SYDVKM. The V gene lost 5 bases and the J gene lost 2 bases, with 13 bases spanning the gap. The CDR3 here is CASSPTLIGNQPQHF. The CDR3 nucleotides are TGTGCCAGCAGTCCCACCCTCATCGGCAATCAGCCCCAGCATTTT.

This clonotype has just a few counts. This sequence joins TRBV6-5 and TRBJ2-7; a weak D match, TRBD1 (5 bases). With 6 bases removed from V and 0 bases from J, the gap between germline ends came to 9 bases. The CDR3 totals 13 residues. The V gene's germline CDR1 is MNHEY and CDR2 SVGAGI. The CDR3 spells CASRRGSSYEQYF. CDR3 DNA: TGTGCCAGCAGAAGGGGAAGCTCCTACGAGCAGTACTTC.

This clonotype was recorded many times. This chain connects TRBV6-5 to TRBJ2-7; 9 positions match TRBD1. The junction had 1 base not matched to a gene; V was cut back by 0 bases and J by 1 base. The CDR3 sequence is 15 residues long. Germline V lookup: CDR1 MNHEY, CDR2 SVGAGI. CDR3 bases: TGTGCCAGCAGTTACTCGGGACAGGGTTCCTACGAGCAGTACTTC. It codes for CASSYSGQGSYEQYF.

In this sample, this clonotype turned up many times. This chain links TRBV29-1 with TRBJ1-2; the D is unclear. The CDR3 runs 12 residues. Germline V gene sequence: CDR1 SQVTM, CDR2 ANQGSEA. Trimming removed 7 bases at V and 6 bases at J, with 15 bases between. This chain's CDR3 is CSEVTIGDGYTF. The CDR3 region has the DNA TGCAGCGAGGTGACCATCGGGGATGGCTACACCTTC.

This clonotype has a count of ten or more. The V call is TRBV29-1, the J call TRBJ2-1; no clear D gene. Trimming took off 2 bases at V and 5 bases at J, with 13 bases between the two ends. This CDR3 is 14 amino acids long. Per germline, CDR1 SQVTM and CDR2 ANQGSEA. Written as DNA, the CDR3 is TGCAGCGTTGAAAAGGGTTCCATAGACAATGAGCAGTTCTTC. This translates into CSVEKGSIDNEQFF.

Sample share makes this clonotype medium-sized. The chain is built from TRBV10-3 and TRBJ1-1; 10 bases match TRBD1. This CDR3 region has 15 residues. CDR1 is ENHRY and CDR2 is SYGVKD in the germline V gene. The V segment lost 5 bases and the J segment 1 base; nucleotides outside the gene matches: 4. In DNA form, the CDR3 reads TGTGCCATCAGTAGGACAGGGGGTACGAACACTGAAGCTTTCTTT. Its protein product is CAISRTGGTNTEAFF.

This clonotype was seen repeatedly, ten times or more. The chain combines TRBV20-1 with TRBJ1-4; 7 nucleotides align to TRBD1. The V segment lost 5 bases and the J segment 8 bases; nucleotides outside the gene matches: 5. The CDR3 runs 12 residues. Looked up from germline, CDR1 is DFQATT and CDR2 is SNEGSKA (reference sequence). CDR3 loop: CSAHRGYEKLFF. The CDR3, as DNA: TGCAGTGCTCACAGGGGATACGAAAAACTGTTTTTT.

There are a few counts of this clonotype. This sequence joins TRBV10-3 and TRBJ1-2, with 10 bases lining up with TRBD1. Germline trimming cut 4 bases from V and 4 bases from J; bases unmatched to any gene: 6. This CDR3 has 15 amino acids. Germline CDR1 and CDR2: ENHRY and SYGVKD. CDR3 sequence (DNA): TGTGCCATCAGTGGGGGACAGGGGTTCTCCTATGGCTACACCTTC. The encoded protein is CAISGGQGFSYGYTF.

This clonotype was observed many times. CDR3 DNA: TGTGCCACCAGTGGACTAGCGGGGCTGGAGCAGTTCTTC. Translating it yields CATSGLAGLEQFF. V is TRBV24-1 and J is TRBJ2-1; 11 bases agree with TRBD2. The trim removed 5 bases at V and 10 bases at J, leaving 3 bases unmatched. The germline gives CDR1 KGHDR, CDR2 SFDVKD. CDR3 size: 13 residues.

This clonotype occurred many times. This chain uses TRBV11-2 with TRBJ1-6, with D unclear. Trimming stripped 0 bases from V and 0 bases from J, with 6 bases between. The length of the CDR3 is 16 residues. Looked up from germline, CDR1 is SGHAT and CDR2 is FQNNGV. The CDR3 here is CASSLDPSSYNSPLHF. The CDR3 DNA reads TGTGCCAGCAGCTTAGATCCGAGCTCCTATAATTCACCCCTCCACTTT.

This clonotype was counted ten times or more. The gene calls are TRBV11-1 and TRBJ2-3; D unclear. V was cut by 3 bases and J by 2 bases, with 3 bases left in between. Germline CDR1 reads SGHAT; CDR2 reads FQDESV (reference sequence). The CDR3 is made up of 12 amino acids. The CDR3 DNA sequence: TGTGCCAGCAGCTTTTCCACAGATACGCAGTATTTT. Residues: CASSFSTDTQYF.

This clonotype was observed at least ten times. The V and J genes are TRBV5-1 and TRBJ1-5, with D maybe TRBD1 (5 bases). Trimming removed 0 bases at V and 6 bases at J, with 10 bases between. This CDR3 has 14 residues. Germline lookup yields CDR1 SGHRS and CDR2 YFSETQ. In DNA, the CDR3 is TGCGCCAGCAGCTTGGGGGGCACAGCTCAGCCCCAGCATTTT. The encoded protein is CASSLGGTAQPQHF. Drawing the rest from reference TRBV5-1 and TRBJ1-5, the complete variable domain is KAGVTQTPRYLIKTRGQQVTLSCSPISGHRSVSWYQQTPGQGLQFLFEYFSETQRNKGNFPGRFSGRQFSNSRSEMNVSTLELGDSALYLCASSLGGTAQPQHFGDGTRLSIL.

A few counts support this clonotype. The V gene is TRBV14, the J gene TRBJ2-3, with 11 bases matching TRBD2. The V gene's germline CDR1 is SGHDN and CDR2 FVKESK. This CDR3 spans 21 amino acids. J lost 0 bases, V lost 0 bases, and 14 bases had no gene match. The CDR3 loop reads CASSQDGPSGRLLTSTDTQYF. The DNA of the CDR3 is TGTGCCAGCAGCCAAGACGGGCCTAGCGGGAGGCTACTGACTAGCACAGATACGCAGTATTTT.

This clonotype was observed at least ten times. The chain combines TRBV29-1 with TRBJ1-3; D is perhaps TRBD1 (6 bases). The V gene's germline CDR1 is SQVTM and CDR2 ANQGSEA. This CDR3 is built from 13 residues. V was pared by 5 bases and J by 5 bases, with 13 bases between. In DNA form, the CDR3 reads TGCAGCGTTCAAAACAGGGCTCGAAACACCATATATTTT. Protein sequence: CSVQNRARNTIYF.

V and J are TRBV27 and TRBJ2-1, with 8 bases lining up with TRBD2. The V segment lost 6 bases and the J segment 6 bases; nucleotides outside the gene matches: 10. The length of the CDR3 is 15 residues. Germline V gives CDR1 MNHEY, CDR2 SMNVEV (reference sequence). CDR3 nucleotide sequence: TGTGCCAGCAGCCCTGGACTAGCCGGGTTCAATGAGCAGTTCTTC. Its protein is CASSPGLAGFNEQFF.

Many counts were recorded for this clonotype. The V and J genes are TRBV7-8 and TRBJ1-5, with D maybe TRBD1 (6 bases). Trimming removed 4 bases from V and 2 bases from J, with 9 bases in between. The CDR3 is 14 residues long. The germline V gene encodes CDR1 SGHVS and CDR2 FQNEAQ. The CDR3 reads CASSSRQGNQPQHF. The CDR3, as DNA: TGTGCCAGCAGCTCCCGACAGGGCAATCAGCCCCAGCATTTT.

This clonotype was seen many times. CDR3 in amino acids: CSARDPTGTGVPYEQYF. The DNA of the CDR3 is TGCAGTGCTAGAGATCCGACCGGGACAGGGGTCCCCTACGAGCAGTACTTC. V and J are TRBV20-1 and TRBJ2-7, with 10 bases matching TRBD1. The V segment lost 0 bases and the J segment 2 bases; nucleotides outside the gene matches: 10. This CDR3 spans 17 amino acids. CDR1 is DFQATT and CDR2 is SNEGSKA in the germline V gene (reference sequence).

This clonotype was recorded only once. The rearrangement links TRBV6-5 to TRBJ2-7; TRBD1 matches at 8 bases. The CDR3 sequence is 16 residues long. Trimming cost V 6 bases and J 3 bases; bases outside gene matches: 13. In germline, CDR1 is MNHEY, CDR2 SVGAGI. The CDR3 protein is CASSSTLGTGFYEQYF. The CDR3 DNA is TGTGCCAGCAGCTCGACGTTGGGGACAGGTTTCTACGAGCAGTACTTC.

This clonotype appeared many times. This chain links TRBV7-2 with TRBJ2-1, with a possible D match to TRBD1 (5 bases). CDR1 SGHTA and CDR2 FQGNSA come from the germline V gene. The CDR3 runs 13 residues. The V end was cut by 4 bases, the J end by 8 bases, with 12 bases between. The CDR3 region is CASSSAPRDEQFF. Written as DNA, the CDR3 is TGTGCCAGCAGCTCTGCTCCCAGGGATGAGCAGTTCTTC.

The chain is built from TRBV6-5 and TRBJ1-6, with D possibly being TRBD1 (5 bases). CDR3 length: 15 amino acids. The germline gives CDR1 MNHEY, CDR2 SVGAGI. Trimming pared 2 bases from V and 9 bases from J, leaving 14 bases between. DNA of the CDR3: TGTGCCAGCAGTTACGGGTTCGCCAGGGCTTCACCCCTCCACTTT. As protein: CASSYGFARASPLHF.